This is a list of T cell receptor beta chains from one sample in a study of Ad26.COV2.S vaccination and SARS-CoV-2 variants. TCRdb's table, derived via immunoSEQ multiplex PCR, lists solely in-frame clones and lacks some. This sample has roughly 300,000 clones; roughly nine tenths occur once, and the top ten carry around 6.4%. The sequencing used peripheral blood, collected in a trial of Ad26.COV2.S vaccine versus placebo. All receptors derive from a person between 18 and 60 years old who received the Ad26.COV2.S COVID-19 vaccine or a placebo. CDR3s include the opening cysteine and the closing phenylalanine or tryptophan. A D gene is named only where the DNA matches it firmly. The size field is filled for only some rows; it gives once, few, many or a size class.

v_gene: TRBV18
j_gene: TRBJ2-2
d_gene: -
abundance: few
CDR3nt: TGTGCCAGCTCATCCGGGATACACACCGGGGAGCTGTTTTTT
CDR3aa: CASSSGIHTGELFF

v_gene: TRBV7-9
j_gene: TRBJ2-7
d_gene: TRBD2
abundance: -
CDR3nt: TGTGCCAGCAGCCGGGGGGAGACGAACTACGAGCAGTACTTC
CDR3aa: CASSRGETNYEQYF

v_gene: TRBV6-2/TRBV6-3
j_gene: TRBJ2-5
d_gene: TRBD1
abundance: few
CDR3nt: TGTGCCAGCAGTACCAGACAGGGGAGGTATGAGACCCAGTACTTC
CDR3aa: CASSTRQGRYETQYF

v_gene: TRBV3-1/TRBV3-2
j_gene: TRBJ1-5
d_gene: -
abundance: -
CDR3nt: TGTGCCAGCAGCCAAGAGTTGGTAGGGGGAAATCAGCCCCAGCATTTT
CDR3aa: CASSQELVGGNQPQHF

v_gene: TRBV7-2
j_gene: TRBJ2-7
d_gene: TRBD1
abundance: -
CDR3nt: TGTGCCAGCAGCTCTGTCCCGGGACAGGGGTGGTACTACGAGCAGTACTTC
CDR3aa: CASSSVPGQGWYYEQYF

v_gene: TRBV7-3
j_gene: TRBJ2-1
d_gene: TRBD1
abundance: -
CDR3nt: TGTGCCAGCAGCACTCCAGGGGGAGATGAGCAGTTCTTC
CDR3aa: CASSTPGGDEQFF

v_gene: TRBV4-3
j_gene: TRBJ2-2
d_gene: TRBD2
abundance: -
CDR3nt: TGCGCCAGCAGCCAAGGGGGACTAGGTGGGAGAGGCACCGGGGAGCTGTTTTTT
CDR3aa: CASSQGGLGGRGTGELFF

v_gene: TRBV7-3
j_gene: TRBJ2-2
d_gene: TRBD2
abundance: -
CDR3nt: TGTGCCAGCGGTGCGGGAGTATTCGCCGGGGAGCTGTTTTTT
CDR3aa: CASGAGVFAGELFF

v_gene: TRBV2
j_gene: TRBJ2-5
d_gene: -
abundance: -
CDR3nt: TGTGCCAGCAGTCCCCTTGGGACGGAGTACTTC
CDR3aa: CASSPLGTEYF

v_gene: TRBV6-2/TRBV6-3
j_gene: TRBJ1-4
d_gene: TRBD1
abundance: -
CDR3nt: TGTGCCAGCAGCGACGACAGGGGCAGGGCTAATGAAAAACTGTTTTTT
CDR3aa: CASSDDRGRANEKLFF

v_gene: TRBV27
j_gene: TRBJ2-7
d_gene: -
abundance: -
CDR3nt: TGTGCCAGCAGTCCCCGGGGCGGATCTAGCTCCTACGAGCAGTACTTC
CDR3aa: CASSPRGGSSSYEQYF

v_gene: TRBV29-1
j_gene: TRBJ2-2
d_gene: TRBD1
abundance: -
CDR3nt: TGCAGCGTTAAGAAGACAGGGGCAAACACCGGGGAGCTGTTTTTT
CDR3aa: CSVKKTGANTGELFF

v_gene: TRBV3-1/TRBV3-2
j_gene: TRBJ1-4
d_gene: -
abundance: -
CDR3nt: TGTGCCAGCAGCCAAGGCCCTGGTGAAAAACTGTTTTTT
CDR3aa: CASSQGPGEKLFF

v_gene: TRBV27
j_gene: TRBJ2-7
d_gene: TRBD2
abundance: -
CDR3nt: TGTGCCAGCAGCCTCCGCCAACTAGCGGGGATGGCATGGGGATACGAGCAGTACTTC
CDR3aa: CASSLRQLAGMAWGYEQYF

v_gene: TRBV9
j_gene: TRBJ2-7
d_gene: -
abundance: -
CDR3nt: TGTGCCAGCAGCGTTAGCCCAGGGAAGAACTACGAGCAGTACTTC
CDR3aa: CASSVSPGKNYEQYF

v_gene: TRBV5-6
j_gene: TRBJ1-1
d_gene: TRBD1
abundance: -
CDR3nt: TGTGCCAGCAGCTCAAAACGGACAGGGTGGACGAACACTGAAGCTTTCTTT
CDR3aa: CASSSKRTGWTNTEAFF

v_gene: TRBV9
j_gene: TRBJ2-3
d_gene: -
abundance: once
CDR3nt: TGTGCCAGCAGCGTGACACAGAGCACAGATACGCAGTATTTT
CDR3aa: CASSVTQSTDTQYF

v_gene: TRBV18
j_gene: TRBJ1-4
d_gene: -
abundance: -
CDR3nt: TGTGCCAGCTCCCGGTCTTACGGTGAAAAACTGTTTTTT
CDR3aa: CASSRSYGEKLFF

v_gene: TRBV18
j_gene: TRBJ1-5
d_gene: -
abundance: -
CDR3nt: TGTGCCAGCTCACAGGGGAATAGCAATCAGCCCCAGCATTTT
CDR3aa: CASSQGNSNQPQHF

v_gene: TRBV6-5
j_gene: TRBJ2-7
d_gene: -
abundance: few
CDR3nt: TGTGCCAGCACGAGCCCCAACAGACGCTACGAGCAGTACTTC
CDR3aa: CASTSPNRRYEQYF

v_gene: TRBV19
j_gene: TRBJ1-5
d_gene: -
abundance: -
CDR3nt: TGTGCCAGTAGTATGGGCTCAGGGGTGAATCAGCCCCAGCATTTT
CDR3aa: CASSMGSGVNQPQHF

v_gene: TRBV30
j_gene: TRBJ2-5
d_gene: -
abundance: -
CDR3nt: TGTGCCTGGAGTGCATGGGGTTCGGAGACCCAGTACTTC
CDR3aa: CAWSAWGSETQYF

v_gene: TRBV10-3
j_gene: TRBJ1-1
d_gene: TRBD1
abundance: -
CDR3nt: TGTGCCATCAGCAATGGACAGGGGACTGAAGCTTTCTTT
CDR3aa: CAISNGQGTEAFF

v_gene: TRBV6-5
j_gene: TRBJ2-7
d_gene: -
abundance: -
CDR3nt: TGTGCCAGCAGTTACGGAGGCCAGGTGGGGGAGCAGTACTTC
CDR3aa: CASSYGGQVGEQYF

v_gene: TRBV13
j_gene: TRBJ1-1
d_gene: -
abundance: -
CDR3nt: TGTGCCAGCAGACATAGGGGGAGTAACCTTGAAGCTTTCTTT
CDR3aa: CASRHRGSNLEAFF

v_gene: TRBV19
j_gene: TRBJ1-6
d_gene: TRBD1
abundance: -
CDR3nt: TGTGCCAGTAGGAAACTCGACAGGGATAATTCACCCCTCCACTTT
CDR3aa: CASRKLDRDNSPLHF

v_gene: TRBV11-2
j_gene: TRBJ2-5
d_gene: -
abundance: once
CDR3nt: TGTGCCAGCGGCGAGACCCAGTACTTC
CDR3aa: CASGETQYF

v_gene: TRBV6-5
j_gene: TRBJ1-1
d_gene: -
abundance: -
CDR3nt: TGTGCCAGCAGTTTTGCTAGGAGAGGGACTGAAGCTTTCTTT
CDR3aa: CASSFARRGTEAFF

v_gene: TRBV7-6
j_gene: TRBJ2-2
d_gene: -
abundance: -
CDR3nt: TGTGCCAGCAGCTTAGAAGTAGGCCTACTCGGCGGGGAGCTGTTTTTT
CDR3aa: CASSLEVGLLGGELFF

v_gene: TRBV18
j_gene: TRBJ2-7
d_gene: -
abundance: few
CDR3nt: TGTGCCAGCTCACCTCCCACAGGGCACTACGAGCAGTACTTC
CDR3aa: CASSPPTGHYEQYF

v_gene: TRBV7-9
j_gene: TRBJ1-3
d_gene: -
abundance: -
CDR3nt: TGTGCCAGCAGCTTAGCAGGAGACTCTGGAAACACCATATATTTT
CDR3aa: CASSLAGDSGNTIYF